A selection of T cell receptor beta chains follows, all from one sample in a study of patients and donors after allogeneic stem cell transplantation. Via MiXCR, TCRdb re-called the RT-PCR reads, giving one row per CDR3 protein. Of some 200,000 distinct CDR3 sequences in the sample, less than 45% were seen once. The sequenced sample was blood, either unsorted or a sorted T cell fraction (not recorded which). The source is a human donor who was either an allogeneic HSCT recipient or a stem cell or donor lymphocyte infusion donor (not recorded which). It is not recorded whose cells these are; they may come from a transplant donor. The CDR3 runs from the conserved cysteine through the conserved F or W. Fields, in order: V gene, J gene, D gene, clone size, CDR3 DNA, CDR3 protein. The D gene is left open where the match is weak. Clone size is shown for a subset of rows, as once, few, many or a class of expanded clone.

V gene: TRBV4-1
J gene: TRBJ1-1
D gene: NA
clone size: few
CDR3 DNA: TGCGCCAGCAGCCAAGAAGGAGGGTTGGGCACTGAAGCTTTCTTT
CDR3 protein: CASSQEGGLGTEAFF

V gene: TRBV29-1
J gene: TRBJ2-3
D gene: NA
clone size: NA
CDR3 DNA: TGCAGCGTTGAAGGAAACACAGATACGCAGTATTTT
CDR3 protein: CSVEGNTDTQYF

V gene: TRBV2
J gene: TRBJ2-7
D gene: NA
clone size: NA
CDR3 DNA: TGTGCCAGCACAATGGACTCCTACGAGCAGTACTTC
CDR3 protein: CASTMDSYEQYF

V gene: TRBV12-3/TRBV12-4
J gene: TRBJ1-2
D gene: NA
clone size: once
CDR3 DNA: TGTGCCAGCAGTTATGAGCGTAGGGGCCCCCAGAGGGAGTATGGCTACACCTTC
CDR3 protein: CASSYERRGPQREYGYTF

V gene: TRBV29-1
J gene: TRBJ1-2
D gene: NA
clone size: NA
CDR3 DNA: TGCAGCGTTTGGGGGGGTGATGTCTATGGCTACACCTTC
CDR3 protein: CSVWGGDVYGYTF

V gene: TRBV5-1
J gene: TRBJ2-7
D gene: TRBD1
clone size: NA
CDR3 DNA: TGCGCCAGCAGCTTGGCCCCGGGACAGGGATCCTACGAGCAGTACTTC
CDR3 protein: CASSLAPGQGSYEQYF

V gene: TRBV4-3
J gene: TRBJ2-3
D gene: TRBD2
clone size: NA
CDR3 DNA: TGCGCCAGCAGCCAAGATCCGCTAGCGGGAGACACAGATACGCAGTATTTT
CDR3 protein: CASSQDPLAGDTDTQYF

V gene: TRBV4-1
J gene: TRBJ1-3
D gene: NA
clone size: NA
CDR3 DNA: TGCGCCAGCAGCCAAGCTCTGGACACCATATATTTT
CDR3 protein: CASSQALDTIYF

V gene: TRBV15
J gene: TRBJ1-4
D gene: NA
clone size: many
CDR3 DNA: TGTGCCACCAGCAGAGGGGCCCGGGAGGGGGAAAAACTGTTTTTT
CDR3 protein: CATSRGAREGEKLFF

V gene: TRBV6-6
J gene: TRBJ1-3
D gene: NA
clone size: few
CDR3 DNA: TGTGCCACCGACACAGCCTCTGGAAACACCATATATTTT
CDR3 protein: CATDTASGNTIYF

V gene: TRBV2
J gene: TRBJ1-1
D gene: NA
clone size: few
CDR3 DNA: TGTGCCAGCAGTGTTTGGGGCACTGAAGCTTTCTTT
CDR3 protein: CASSVWGTEAFF

V gene: TRBV20-1
J gene: TRBJ1-6
D gene: NA
clone size: NA
CDR3 DNA: TGCAGTGCTAGAACCGGGACGGGGAATTCACCCCTCCACTTT
CDR3 protein: CSARTGTGNSPLHF

V gene: TRBV12-3/TRBV12-4
J gene: TRBJ2-3
D gene: TRBD2
clone size: NA
CDR3 DNA: TGTGCCAGCAGTTTTCTGGCGGGAGGAGATACGCAGTATTTT
CDR3 protein: CASSFLAGGDTQYF

V gene: TRBV7-6
J gene: TRBJ2-2
D gene: NA
clone size: NA
CDR3 DNA: TGTGCCAGCAGCCTAGGGCACAGTACATTCACCGGGGAGCTGTTTTTT
CDR3 protein: CASSLGHSTFTGELFF

V gene: TRBV7-9
J gene: TRBJ1-1
D gene: NA
clone size: few
CDR3 DNA: TGTGCCAGCAGCATAACCCTCGGGACGAGTAGTACTGAAGCTTTCTTT
CDR3 protein: CASSITLGTSSTEAFF

V gene: TRBV27
J gene: TRBJ2-7
D gene: TRBD2
clone size: NA
CDR3 DNA: TGTGCCAGCAGTCCCATCGCCGGGACTAGCAAACCGCTTGCCGAGCAGTACTTC
CDR3 protein: CASSPIAGTSKPLAEQYF

V gene: TRBV6-1
J gene: TRBJ1-3
D gene: NA
clone size: NA
CDR3 DNA: TGTGCCAGCAGTGTGAACAGGGAGTACTCTGGAAACACCATATATTTT
CDR3 protein: CASSVNREYSGNTIYF

V gene: TRBV11-2
J gene: TRBJ2-1
D gene: TRBD2
clone size: NA
CDR3 DNA: TGTGCCAGCAGCTGGGCCGGGACTAGCGTCGATGAGCAGTTCTTC
CDR3 protein: CASSWAGTSVDEQFF

V gene: TRBV29-1
J gene: TRBJ2-5
D gene: NA
clone size: NA
CDR3 DNA: TGCAGCGTTGTACAGCGGCAAGAGACCCAGTACTTC
CDR3 protein: CSVVQRQETQYF

V gene: TRBV29-1
J gene: TRBJ2-2
D gene: NA
clone size: NA
CDR3 DNA: TGCAGCGTTGAAGATCTCCTCGGGGAGCTGTTTTTT
CDR3 protein: CSVEDLLGELFF

V gene: TRBV11-3
J gene: TRBJ2-1
D gene: NA
clone size: NA
CDR3 DNA: TGTGCCAGCAGCTTGAGGGGGATCAATGAGCAGTTCTTC
CDR3 protein: CASSLRGINEQFF

V gene: TRBV30
J gene: TRBJ1-2
D gene: TRBD1
clone size: few
CDR3 DNA: TGTGCCTGGAGTGCTGGGACAGGGAATGGCTACACCTTC
CDR3 protein: CAWSAGTGNGYTF

V gene: TRBV29-1
J gene: TRBJ2-6
D gene: NA
clone size: NA
CDR3 DNA: TGCAGCGTTACTGACGGTGCTGGCGGGGCCAACGTCCTGACTTTC
CDR3 protein: CSVTDGAGGANVLTF

V gene: TRBV20-1
J gene: TRBJ2-7
D gene: TRBD2
clone size: NA
CDR3 DNA: TGCAGTGCCAAACTAGCGGGACCTGTCGACGAGCAGTACTTC
CDR3 protein: CSAKLAGPVDEQYF

V gene: TRBV27
J gene: TRBJ1-2
D gene: NA
clone size: NA
CDR3 DNA: TGTGCCAGCAGCCCGGTAGGGGCTGACCTCTATGGCTACACCTTC
CDR3 protein: CASSPVGADLYGYTF

V gene: TRBV5-1
J gene: TRBJ1-4
D gene: NA
clone size: few
CDR3 DNA: TGCGCCAGCAGCCCGAGGGGAAATCATGAAAAACTGTTTTTT
CDR3 protein: CASSPRGNHEKLFF

V gene: TRBV7-8
J gene: TRBJ2-1
D gene: TRBD2
clone size: NA
CDR3 DNA: TGTGCCAGCAGCGAAGCCTATAGACTAGCGGCCAATGAGCAGTTCTTC
CDR3 protein: CASSEAYRLAANEQFF

V gene: TRBV12-3/TRBV12-4
J gene: TRBJ2-1
D gene: TRBD2
clone size: once
CDR3 DNA: TGTGCCAGCAGTTTTGGGCTAGCGGGTTTAAATGAGCAGTTCTTC
CDR3 protein: CASSFGLAGLNEQFF

V gene: TRBV29-1
J gene: TRBJ2-3
D gene: NA
clone size: NA
CDR3 DNA: TGCAGCGTCGTGGAAGGTACAGATACGCAGTATTTT
CDR3 protein: CSVVEGTDTQYF

V gene: TRBV29-1
J gene: TRBJ1-1
D gene: NA
clone size: few
CDR3 DNA: TGCAGCGTTGAGTGGGCGCTTCTGGGAGCTTTCTTT
CDR3 protein: CSVEWALLGAFF

V gene: TRBV7-2
J gene: TRBJ1-2
D gene: NA
clone size: NA
CDR3 DNA: TGTGCCAGCAGCTTACCAGGGCAGTTTTATGGCTACACCTTC
CDR3 protein: CASSLPGQFYGYTF

V gene: TRBV19
J gene: TRBJ1-5
D gene: NA
clone size: NA
CDR3 DNA: TGTGCCAGTAGTCCGCGAAGGAGGGACGGCAATCAGCCCCAGCATTTT
CDR3 protein: CASSPRRRDGNQPQHF

V gene: TRBV20-1
J gene: TRBJ2-1
D gene: TRBD2
clone size: NA
CDR3 DNA: TGCAGTGCTGCCCCGGGACTAGCGGGAGGGCCCTTTTACAATGAGCAGTTCTTC
CDR3 protein: CSAAPGLAGGPFYNEQFF

V gene: TRBV9
J gene: TRBJ2-5
D gene: TRBD1
clone size: NA
CDR3 DNA: TGTGCCAGCGCTAATCAGGGGGCAGTAGCAGAGACCCAGTACTTC
CDR3 protein: CASANQGAVAETQYF

V gene: TRBV9
J gene: TRBJ2-2
D gene: NA
clone size: NA
CDR3 DNA: TGTGCCAGCAGCGTAGAGCTGGCCGGGGAGCTGTTTTTT
CDR3 protein: CASSVELAGELFF

V gene: TRBV12-3/TRBV12-4
J gene: TRBJ1-5
D gene: TRBD1
clone size: NA
CDR3 DNA: TGTGCCAGCAGCCTCCAGGGGGTCAATCAGCCCCAGCATTTT
CDR3 protein: CASSLQGVNQPQHF

V gene: TRBV10-3
J gene: TRBJ2-1
D gene: NA
clone size: NA
CDR3 DNA: TGTGCCATCAGTGAAAGACTAGACTACAATGAGCAGTTCTTC
CDR3 protein: CAISERLDYNEQFF

V gene: TRBV6-6
J gene: TRBJ1-2
D gene: NA
clone size: NA
CDR3 DNA: TGTGCCAGCAGTTACGACGGGTCCTATGGCTACACCTTC
CDR3 protein: CASSYDGSYGYTF

V gene: TRBV29-1
J gene: TRBJ2-7
D gene: NA
clone size: few
CDR3 DNA: TGCAGCGTTGGGCTAACTACCTCCTACGAGCAGTACTTC
CDR3 protein: CSVGLTTSYEQYF

V gene: TRBV29-1
J gene: TRBJ1-2
D gene: NA
clone size: once
CDR3 DNA: TGCAGCGTTAACGGGGACCCATCTTCGTATGGCTACACCTTC
CDR3 protein: CSVNGDPSSYGYTF

V gene: TRBV4-3
J gene: TRBJ1-2
D gene: NA
clone size: few
CDR3 DNA: TGCGCCAGCAGCCAAGATTTAAGGCCAGACCCAATCTATGGCTACACCTTC
CDR3 protein: CASSQDLRPDPIYGYTF

V gene: TRBV20-1
J gene: TRBJ1-6
D gene: NA
clone size: NA
CDR3 DNA: TGCAGTGCTAGAAGAGAGGTGAACTATTCACCCCTCCACTTT
CDR3 protein: CSARREVNYSPLHF

V gene: TRBV4-2
J gene: TRBJ2-3
D gene: NA
clone size: few
CDR3 DNA: TGTGCCAGCAGCCCCATTGAAGAGCGTCGCACAGATACGCAGTATTTT
CDR3 protein: CASSPIEERRTDTQYF

V gene: TRBV6-5
J gene: TRBJ2-7
D gene: NA
clone size: NA
CDR3 DNA: TGTGCCAGTTCCGGGACTCTTTCCTACGAGCAGTACTTC
CDR3 protein: CASSGTLSYEQYF

V gene: TRBV9
J gene: TRBJ2-3
D gene: NA
clone size: NA
CDR3 DNA: TGTGCCAGCAGCGGGGGACACTCGGAGGTCACAGATACGCAGTATTTT
CDR3 protein: CASSGGHSEVTDTQYF

V gene: TRBV3-1
J gene: TRBJ1-1
D gene: NA
clone size: NA
CDR3 DNA: TGTGCCAGCAGCCAAGTCGGGAACACTGAAGCTTTCTTT
CDR3 protein: CASSQVGNTEAFF

V gene: TRBV6-2/TRBV6-3
J gene: TRBJ2-1
D gene: NA
clone size: NA
CDR3 DNA: TGTGCCAGCAGTTACCCCCACGGCGGGATCACCTACAATGAGCAGTTCTTC
CDR3 protein: CASSYPHGGITYNEQFF

V gene: TRBV7-3
J gene: TRBJ2-1
D gene: NA
clone size: NA
CDR3 DNA: TGTGCCAGCAGCTTAGTCTCCACCCTCAGGGTCGATGAGCAGTTCTTC
CDR3 protein: CASSLVSTLRVDEQFF

V gene: TRBV12-3/TRBV12-4
J gene: TRBJ2-3
D gene: NA
clone size: NA
CDR3 DNA: TGTGCCAGCAGTTATATCCTTTACGACACAGATACGCAGTATTTT
CDR3 protein: CASSYILYDTDTQYF

V gene: TRBV11-1
J gene: TRBJ2-1
D gene: TRBD2
clone size: few
CDR3 DNA: TGTGCCAGCGGCCGGACTAGGGGCCTTTACGATGAGCAGTTCTTC
CDR3 protein: CASGRTRGLYDEQFF

V gene: TRBV12-3/TRBV12-4
J gene: TRBJ2-7
D gene: TRBD1
clone size: NA
CDR3 DNA: TGTGCCAGCAGTCCCAGGGACAGGCCCTACGAGCAGTACTTC
CDR3 protein: CASSPRDRPYEQYF

V gene: TRBV4-2
J gene: TRBJ1-1
D gene: TRBD1
clone size: few
CDR3 DNA: TGTGCCAGCAGCCATAGCAGGGGGAATCAGAACACTGAAGCTTTCTTT
CDR3 protein: CASSHSRGNQNTEAFF

V gene: TRBV29-1
J gene: TRBJ1-2
D gene: NA
clone size: few
CDR3 DNA: TGCAGCGCAGATGAGACATCAAACTATGGCTACACCTTC
CDR3 protein: CSADETSNYGYTF

V gene: TRBV4-3
J gene: TRBJ2-4
D gene: NA
clone size: NA
CDR3 DNA: TGCGCCAGCAGCCAAGATCTGGACCGAGAAGCCAAAAACATTCAGTACTTC
CDR3 protein: CASSQDLDREAKNIQYF

V gene: TRBV4-3
J gene: TRBJ2-5
D gene: TRBD2
clone size: NA
CDR3 DNA: TGCGCCAGCAGCCAAGCGGGACTAGCGGGGCAAGAGACCCAGTACTTC
CDR3 protein: CASSQAGLAGQETQYF

V gene: TRBV30
J gene: TRBJ1-3
D gene: NA
clone size: NA
CDR3 DNA: TGTGCCTGGAGGGGAAACCCCGCGAACACCATATATTTT
CDR3 protein: CAWRGNPANTIYF

V gene: TRBV18
J gene: TRBJ1-2
D gene: TRBD1
clone size: NA
CDR3 DNA: TGTGCCAGCTCAGCACGGGACAGTAACTATGGCTACACCTTC
CDR3 protein: CASSARDSNYGYTF